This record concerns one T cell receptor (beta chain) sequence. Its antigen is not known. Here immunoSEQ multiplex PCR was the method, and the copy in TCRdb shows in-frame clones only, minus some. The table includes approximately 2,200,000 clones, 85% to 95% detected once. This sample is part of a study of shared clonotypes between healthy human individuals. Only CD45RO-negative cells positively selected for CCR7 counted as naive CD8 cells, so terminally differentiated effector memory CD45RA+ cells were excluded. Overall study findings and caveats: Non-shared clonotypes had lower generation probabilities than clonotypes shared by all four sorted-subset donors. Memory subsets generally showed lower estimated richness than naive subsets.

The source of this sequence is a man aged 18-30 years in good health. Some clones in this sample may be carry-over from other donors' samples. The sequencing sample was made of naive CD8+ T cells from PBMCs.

The CDR3 DNA follows: TGTGCCAGCAACCAGGGGGCTATCCAGTACTTC. Encoded protein: CASNQGAIQYF. The chain uses TRBV6-5 and TRBJ2-7; 8 nucleotides align to TRBD1. Trimming cost V 7 bases and J 10 bases; bases outside gene matches: 6. The CDR3 consists of 11 residues. The germline gives CDR1 MNHEY, CDR2 SVGAGI.